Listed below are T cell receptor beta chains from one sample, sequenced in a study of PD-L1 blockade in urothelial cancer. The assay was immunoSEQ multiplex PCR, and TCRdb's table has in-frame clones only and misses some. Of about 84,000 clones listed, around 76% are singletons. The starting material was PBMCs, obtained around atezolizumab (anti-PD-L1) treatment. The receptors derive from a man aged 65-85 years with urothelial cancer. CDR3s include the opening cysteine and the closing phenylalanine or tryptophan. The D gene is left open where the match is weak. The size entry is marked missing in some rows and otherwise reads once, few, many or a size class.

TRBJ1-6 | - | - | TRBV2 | TGTGCCAGCAGTGACGGGTATAATTCACCCCTCCACTTT | CASSDGYNSPLHF
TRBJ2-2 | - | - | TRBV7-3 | TGTGCCAGCAGCCAGCAGGGGAGCACCGGGGAGCTGTTTTTT | CASSQQGSTGELFF
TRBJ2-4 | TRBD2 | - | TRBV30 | TGTGCCTGGGAGCGGGGAGGTACCAAAAACATTCAGTACTTC | CAWERGGTKNIQYF
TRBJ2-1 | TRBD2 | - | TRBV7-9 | TGTGCCAGCAGCCAAGACCCCGGGGGGGCCTACAATGAGCAGTTCTTC | CASSQDPGGAYNEQFF
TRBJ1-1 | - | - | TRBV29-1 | TGCAGCGGGAAACAGTTGAACACTGAAGCTTTCTTT | CSGKQLNTEAFF
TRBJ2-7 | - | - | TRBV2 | TGTGCCAGCAGGGGACAGTTGGGGACTTACGAGCAGTACTTC | CASRGQLGTYEQYF
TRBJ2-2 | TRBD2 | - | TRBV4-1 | TGCGCCAGCAGCCCAGCGGGGCGCTACACCGGGGAGCTGTTTTTT | CASSPAGRYTGELFF
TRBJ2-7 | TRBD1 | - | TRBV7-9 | TGTGCCAGCAGTTGGGACAGGGGGCTATACGAGCAGTACTTC | CASSWDRGLYEQYF
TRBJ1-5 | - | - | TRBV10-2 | TGCGCCAGCAGACGGACAGAAAGGGAGCCCCAGCATTTT | CASRRTEREPQHF
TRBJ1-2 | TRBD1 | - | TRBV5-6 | TGTGCCAGCAGCCGGACAGGGCCAAACTATGGCTACACCTTC | CASSRTGPNYGYTF
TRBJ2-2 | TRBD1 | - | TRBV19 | TGTGCCAGTAGTATCCGGGACAGAACGAACACCGGGGAGCTGTTTTTT | CASSIRDRTNTGELFF
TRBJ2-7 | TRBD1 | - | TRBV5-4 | TGTGCCAGCAGCTGGGGGACAGGTGGTTCCTACGAGCAGTACTTC | CASSWGTGGSYEQYF
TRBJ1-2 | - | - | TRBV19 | TGTGCCAGTAGTCGACAGAACTATGGCTACACCTTC | CASSRQNYGYTF
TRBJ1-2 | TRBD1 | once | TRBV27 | TGTGCCAGCAGTACCTCGGACAGGGTTCAGTATGGCTACACCTTC | CASSTSDRVQYGYTF
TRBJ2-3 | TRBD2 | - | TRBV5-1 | TGCGCCAGCAGGGGGACTAGCGCAGATACGCAGTATTTT | CASRGTSADTQYF
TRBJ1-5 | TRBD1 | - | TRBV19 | TGTGCCAGTAACCCGGACAGGGATAGCAATCAGCCCCAGCATTTT | CASNPDRDSNQPQHF
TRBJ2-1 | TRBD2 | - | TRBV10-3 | TGTGCCATCACCTCGAGCGGGAATGTCTACAATGAGCAGTTCTTC | CAITSSGNVYNEQFF
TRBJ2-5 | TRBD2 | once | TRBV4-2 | TGTGCCAGCAGCCAAGAACGCGAGACTAGCGGGACTCAACAAGAGACCCAGTACTTC | CASSQERETSGTQQETQYF
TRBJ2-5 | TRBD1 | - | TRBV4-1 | TGCGCCAGCAGCCAGAACTTCGGGACAGGGGAGACCCAGTACTTC | CASSQNFGTGETQYF
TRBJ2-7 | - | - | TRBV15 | TGTGCCACCAGCAGAGGACAGGCGATCACCTACGAGCAGTACTTC | CATSRGQAITYEQYF
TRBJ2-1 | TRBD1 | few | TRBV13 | TGTGCCAGCAGCCAGGGACAGGACAATGAGCAGTTCTTC | CASSQGQDNEQFF
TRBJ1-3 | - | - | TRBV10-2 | TGCGCCAGTTTACAGCACCCCTCTGGAAACACCATATATTTT | CASLQHPSGNTIYF
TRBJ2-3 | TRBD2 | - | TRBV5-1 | TGCGCCAGCAGCTTGGCAAGCGGGGCAAACACAGATACGCAGTATTTT | CASSLASGANTDTQYF
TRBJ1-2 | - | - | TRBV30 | TGTGCATTCGGGACACCGGGCGGCTACACCTTC | CAFGTPGGYTF
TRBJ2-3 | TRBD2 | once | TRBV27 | TGTGCCAGCAGTTTGGGACTACCCACAGATACGCAGTATTTT | CASSLGLPTDTQYF
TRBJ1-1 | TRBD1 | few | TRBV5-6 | TGTGCCAGCAGCCTGGGACAGGGGGCGCTTACTGAAGCTTTCTTT | CASSLGQGALTEAFF
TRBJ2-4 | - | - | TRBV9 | TGTGCCAGCAGCGTAGTCAGGACAATAGTCCCTCTAGCCAAAAACATTCAGTACTTC | CASSVVRTIVPLAKNIQYF
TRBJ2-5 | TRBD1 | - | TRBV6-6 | TGTGCCAGCAGTGCCGCAACAGGGGCGGGAGAGACCCAGTACTTC | CASSAATGAGETQYF
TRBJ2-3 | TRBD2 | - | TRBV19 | TGTGCCACTACCCCCTCAGCGGGGGGACGGGGTACGCAGTATTTT | CATTPSAGGRGTQYF
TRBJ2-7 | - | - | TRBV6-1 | TGTGCCAGCAGTACGCTGACAGTGCCCGACGAGCAGTACTTC | CASSTLTVPDEQYF
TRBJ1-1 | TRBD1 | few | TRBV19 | TGTGCCAGTAGTATGGATGTCGGGACAGCGGCAGACACTGAAGCTTTCTTT | CASSMDVGTAADTEAFF
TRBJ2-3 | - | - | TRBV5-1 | TGCGCCAGCAGCTTGGGCCCCGGAGATACGCAGTATTTT | CASSLGPGDTQYF
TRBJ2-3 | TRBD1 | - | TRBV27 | TGTGCCAGCAGTGGACAGGGGAGGGATACGCAGTATTTT | CASSGQGRDTQYF
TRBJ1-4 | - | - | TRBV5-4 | TGTGCCAGCAGCTCCAGGAATAATGAAAAACTGTTTTTT | CASSSRNNEKLFF
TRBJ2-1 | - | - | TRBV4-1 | TGCGCCAGCAGCCGGGACCGGGGGGAGCAGTTCTTC | CASSRDRGEQFF
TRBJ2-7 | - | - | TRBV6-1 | TGTGCCAGCAGTGATGGGCAAGCCTACGAGCAGTACTTC | CASSDGQAYEQYF
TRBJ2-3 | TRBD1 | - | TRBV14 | TGTGCCAGCAGCCGCCGACAGGGGCTAAATACGCAGTATTTT | CASSRRQGLNTQYF
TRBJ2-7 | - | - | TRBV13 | TGTGCCAGCAGCTTATTATCCTCCTACGAGCAGTACTTC | CASSLLSSYEQYF
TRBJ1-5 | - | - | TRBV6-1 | TGTGCCAGCAGTGAATTAGGGGGACAACTTAATCAGCCCCAGCATTTT | CASSELGGQLNQPQHF
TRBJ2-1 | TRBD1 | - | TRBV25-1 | TGTGCCAGCACCCCACGGGACAGAAACAATGAGCAGTTCTTC | CASTPRDRNNEQFF
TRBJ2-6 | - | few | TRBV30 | TGTGCCTGGAGTACGGGTACTGGGGCCAACGTCCTGACTTTC | CAWSTGTGANVLTF
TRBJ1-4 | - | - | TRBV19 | TGTGCCAGTAGTATAGCCACTCGGAATGAAAAACTGTTTTTT | CASSIATRNEKLFF
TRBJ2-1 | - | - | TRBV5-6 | TGTGCCAGCAGGGCCCGGGAAGGGGGAGTATACAATGAGCAGTTCTTC | CASRAREGGVYNEQFF
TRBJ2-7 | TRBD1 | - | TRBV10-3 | TGTGCCATCAGTGGGACGAGGGACAGCCAAGAGGCCTACGAGCAGTACTTC | CAISGTRDSQEAYEQYF
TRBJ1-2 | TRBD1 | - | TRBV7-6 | TGTGCCAGCAGCCCGGGGACAGGGGGGGTCTATGGCTACACCTTC | CASSPGTGGVYGYTF
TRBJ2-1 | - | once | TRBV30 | TGTGCCTGGAGGGGGGACTCCCTCTTTAATGAGCAGTTCTTC | CAWRGDSLFNEQFF
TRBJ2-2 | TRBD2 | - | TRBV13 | TGTGCCAGCAGCTTACTGGCGGGAGGGCCCCGGGAGCTGTTTTTT | CASSLLAGGPRELFF
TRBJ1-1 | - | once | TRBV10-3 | TGTGCCACCAAGACAGACCTAAACACTGAAGCTTTCTTT | CATKTDLNTEAFF
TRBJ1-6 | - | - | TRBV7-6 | TGTGCCAGCAGCACGTCCAGGGAACATAATTCACCCCTCCACTTT | CASSTSREHNSPLHF
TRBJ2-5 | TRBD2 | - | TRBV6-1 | TGTGCCAGCAGTGAAGCGGGGGAGGGTGGGGAGACCCAGTACTTC | CASSEAGEGGETQYF